This T cell receptor beta chain was recovered during a study of cytomegalovirus exposure and HLA in healthy donors. PCR involved 60 Vbeta and 13 Jbeta primers. TCRdb keeps only in-frame clones here, not all; method: immunoSEQ multiplex PCR. The sample comprises nearly 95,000 clones, 79% of which are singletons, and approximately 3.8% rests with the top ten. Trimming at V came to 5 bases and at J to 7 bases, leaving 2 bases not matched to a gene. The V gene's germline CDR1 is MNHEY and CDR2 SVGAGI. CDR3 length: 13 residues. To note about this clone: Its antigen remains unknown.

The study's findings and limits: The listing of 150 to 200 TCR beta chains classed them as cytomegalovirus-associated. Productive rates of about 87% or about 30% were seen for most TCR beta V segments in an earlier analysis. V- and J-gene trimming of TCR beta was linked (in a later analysis) to a missense DCLRE1C variant. HLA-A and HLA-B allele assignments for most subjects were reportedly predicted accurately using TCR beta sequences.

Sequenced material: PBMCs. The J gene is TRBJ1-4, the V gene TRBV6-5; 9 bases match TRBD1. This clonotype was sampled from a woman aged 35 to 49 in good health and CMV-seronegative. CDR3 sequence: CASSRQGGEKLFF. The DNA of the CDR3 is TGTGCCAGCAGTCGACAGGGGGGTGAAAAACTGTTTTTT.